Each of the 5 T cell receptor beta chains below was sequenced from the same sample in a study of cytomegalovirus exposure and HLA in healthy donors. The study ran its PCR with 60 Vbeta and 13 Jbeta primers. The repertoire was sequenced with immunoSEQ multiplex PCR; TCRdb's copy has only in-frame clones and lacks some. The sample has about 70,000 clones, 62% seen once; the top ten hold around 2.7%. Sequencing input: PBMCs. The source is a man younger than 40 in good health and CMV-seronegative.

The rearrangement links TRBV6-5 to TRBJ1-4, with D perhaps TRBD1 (6 bases). The CDR3 is 15 amino acids. V was shortened by 4 bases and J by 0 bases, with 9 bases between the two germline ends. The V gene's germline CDR1 is MNHEY and CDR2 SVGAGI. For the CDR3, the DNA is TGTGCCAGCAGTTCCGGACAGACAACTAATGAAAAACTGTTTTTT. This sequence encodes CASSSGQTTNEKLFF.

The chain couples TRBV29-1 to TRBJ2-1, with 13 bases aligning to TRBD2. The V segment lost 7 bases and the J segment 7 bases; nucleotides outside the gene matches: 7. The CDR3 extends over 14 amino acids. CDR1 is SQVTM, CDR2 ANQGSEA, per germline. The DNA of the CDR3 is TGCAGCGCCAGAAAGACTAGCGGGGGGAATGAGCAGTTCTTC. Translated, it gives CSARKTSGGNEQFF.

This clone was observed once. V and J are TRBV5-4 and TRBJ1-2; 9 bases fit TRBD1. CDR1 is SGHNT, CDR2 YYREEE, per germline (reference sequence). The CDR3 is 15 residues long. The ends lost 4 bases at V and 4 bases at J; junction bases unmatched: 8. The CDR3 sequence is CASSTSGTGTYGYTF. Here the CDR3 DNA reads TGTGCCAGCAGCACTTCCGGGACAGGGACCTATGGCTACACCTTC.

This chain uses TRBV6-1 with TRBJ1-5; D not certain. The CDR3 has 16 residues. The germline V and J ends were trimmed by 2 bases and 5 bases, with 16 bases remaining between them. From germline, CDR1 is MNHNS and CDR2 SASEGT. The chain's CDR3 is CASSEWAHNRDQPQHF. The CDR3 DNA is TGTGCCAGCAGTGAATGGGCCCATAACAGAGATCAGCCCCAGCATTTT.

In its sample, this clone was seen a few times. V is TRBV15 and J is TRBJ2-7; 8 bases agree with TRBD1. Per the germline V gene, CDR1 is LNHNV and CDR2 is YYDKDF (reference sequence). V lost 3 bases to trimming and J lost 8 bases; unmatched junction nucleotides: 9. This CDR3 is built from 14 residues. CDR3 amino acids: CATSRRGQVRQQYF. In nucleotides, the CDR3 is TGTGCCACCAGCAGGCGGGGACAGGTCCGGCAGCAGTACTTC.